This passage covers 30 T cell receptor beta chains from one sample sequenced in a study of CD8 T cells in Susac syndrome. Reverse transcription of roughly 0.45 to 1 ug RNA was carried out with random hexamers. TCRdb passed the immunoSEQ multiplex PCR reads through MiXCR, listing each CDR3 protein once. The data contain about 400,000 distinct CDR3 sequences, 85% of them singletons. Sequencing input: CD8+ T cells from PBMCs. The receptors here all came from a human donor with multiple sclerosis.

This chain uses TRBV4-1 with TRBJ2-1; the D gene is possibly TRBD2 (6 bases). Germline CDR1 reads MGHRA; CDR2 reads YSYEKL. The CDR3 length is 19 residues. The V gene lost 0 bases and the J gene lost 3 bases, with 21 bases spanning the gap. The CDR3 spells CASSQDFPLSSGLYNEQFF. The CDR3 nucleotides read TGCGCCAGCAGCCAAGACTTTCCCCTAAGTAGCGGCCTCTACAATGAGCAGTTCTTC.

This sequence joins TRBV28 and TRBJ1-2; D may be TRBD1 (6 bases). V was pared by 6 bases and J by 3 bases, with 20 bases between. The CDR3 contains 16 residues. Germline V gene sequence: CDR1 MDHEN, CDR2 SYDVKM. The CDR3 loop reads CASSRSHREPDYGYTF. The CDR3 DNA reads as TGTGCCAGCAGCCGTAGCCACAGGGAACCGGACTATGGCTACACCTTC.

The rearrangement links TRBV10-3 to TRBJ2-1, with 8 nucleotides matching TRBD2. The CDR3 totals 15 residues. Germline CDR1 is ENHRY and CDR2 is SYGVKD. V gave up 4 bases and J gave up 4 bases; unmatched junction bases: 6. The CDR3 reads CAISGGSGVYNEQFF. CDR3 nucleotide sequence: TGTGCCATCAGTGGAGGTAGCGGGGTTTACAATGAGCAGTTCTTC.

V and J are TRBV4-2 and TRBJ2-1; D might be TRBD2 (6 bases). V was clipped by 2 bases and J by 7 bases, with 18 bases between them. Germline loops: CDR1 LGHNA, CDR2 YNFKEQ. The CDR3 has 16 residues. The chain's CDR3 is CASSQKLAADPNEQFF. CDR3 coding DNA: TGTGCCAGCAGCCAAAAACTAGCCGCAGACCCTAATGAGCAGTTCTTC.

The rearrangement uses TRBV12-3 or TRBV12-4 and TRBJ1-1; D remains unclear. V dropped 2 bases and J dropped 2 bases, with 9 bases sitting between them. The CDR3 consists of 14 residues. CDR3: CASSLNAGNTEAFF. The CDR3, as DNA: TGTGCCAGCAGTTTAAATGCGGGAAACACTGAAGCTTTCTTT.

The chain has TRBV2 and TRBJ2-7, with D uncertain. Germline V gene lookup returns CDR1 SNHLY and CDR2 FYNNEI. The CDR3 length is 13 residues. Trimming stripped 3 bases from V and 6 bases from J, with 12 bases between. The CDR3 is CASSDSRLGEQYF. The CDR3 region has the DNA TGTGCCAGCAGTGACTCTAGACTGGGCGAGCAGTACTTC.

The sample holds one count of this clonotype. This rearrangement joins TRBV4-1 to TRBJ2-7, with 10 bases matching TRBD1. This CDR3 has 15 amino acids. Germline loops: CDR1 MGHRA, CDR2 YSYEKL. Germline trimming cut 1 base from V and 4 bases from J; bases unmatched to any gene: 4. CDR3 bases: TGCGCCAGCAGCCAAGGGGGGACAGGGGAATACGAGCAGTACTTC. Translated: CASSQGGTGEYEQYF.

The chain combines TRBV5-1 with TRBJ2-7; 7 bases map to TRBD1. Germline values: CDR1 SGHRS, CDR2 YFSETQ. The length of the CDR3 is 15 residues. The V gene end was trimmed by 2 bases and the J gene end by 2 bases; junction bases not matched to a gene: 7. The DNA for the CDR3 is TGCGCCAGCAGCTTTAGGACAGGTGACACCTACGAGCAGTACTTC. Translating it yields CASSFRTGDTYEQYF. Together with reference TRBV5-1 and TRBJ2-7, the CDR3 gives the full variable domain: KAGVTQTPRYLIKTRGQQVTLSCSPISGHRSVSWYQQTPGQGLQFLFEYFSETQRNKGNFPGRFSGRQFSNSRSEMNVSTLELGDSALYLCASSFRTGDTYEQYFGPGTRLTVT.

In regard to this clonotype: It is unclear where the CDR3 begins or ends on the DNA, so no DNA is shown, and the CDR3 is as TCRdb lists it. This chain connects TRBV6-5 to TRBJ1-1; TRBD1 is taken as the D call from the table, unchecked against the DNA. The CDR3 is made up of 14 amino acids, end residues included. The V gene's germline CDR1 is MNHEY and CDR2 SVGAGI. The CDR3 here is CASSTSTGAAEAFF.

V gene TRBV7-2 combines with J gene TRBJ2-1; TRBD1 matches 8 bases. The germline V gene has CDR1 SGHTA and CDR2 FQGNSA. CDR3 length: 14 residues. After removal of 4 bases from V and 7 bases from J, the junction contained 6 bases not matched to a gene. CDR3: CASSWTGSGNEQFF. CDR3 nucleotide sequence: TGTGCCAGCAGCTGGACAGGGTCTGGAAATGAGCAGTTCTTC.

The chain couples TRBV19 to TRBJ2-2; perhaps TRBD2 as D (6 bases). Trimming cost V 9 bases and J 6 bases, with 14 bases left between them. This CDR3 contains 13 residues. Germline assignment: CDR1 LNHDA and CDR2 SQIVND (reference sequence). CDR3 in DNA: TGTGCCAGCGATCTTGGCGGGGCCGGGGAGCTGTTTTTT. Translated: CASDLGGAGELFF.

The gene calls are TRBV28 and TRBJ2-1; TRBD2 might be the D (6 bases). The ends were cut back, 3 bases at V and 5 bases at J, with 17 bases in the middle. Looked up from germline, CDR1 is MDHEN and CDR2 is SYDVKM. The CDR3 totals 16 residues. The CDR3 bases are TGTGCCAGCAGTTTGGGCCGGGGCAGGGAGGACAATGAGCAGTTCTTC. Its protein is CASSLGRGREDNEQFF.

The chain is built from TRBV6-6 and TRBJ1-4, with unresolved D. Trimming pared 2 bases from V and 5 bases from J, leaving 12 bases between. This CDR3 is 15 amino acids long. Looked up from germline, CDR1 is MNHNY and CDR2 is SVGAGI (reference sequence). CDR3 sequence: CASSYEGGLNEKLFF. For the CDR3, the DNA is TGTGCCAGCAGTTACGAGGGCGGCCTAAATGAAAAACTGTTTTTT.

This chain uses TRBV30 with TRBJ2-6; D is ambiguous. Trimming removed 4 bases from V and 0 bases from J, with 13 bases in between. This CDR3 comprises 16 residues. Per the germline V gene, CDR1 is GTSNPN and CDR2 is SVGIG (reference sequence). CDR3 region: CAWNPGGASGANVLTF. CDR3 sequence (DNA): TGTGCCTGGAATCCGGGCGGTGCCTCTGGGGCCAACGTCCTGACTTTC.

The chain is built from TRBV5-1 and TRBJ2-1; 8 positions match TRBD2. Germline V gene data show CDR1 as SGHRS and CDR2 as YFSETQ. V lost 3 bases to trimming and J lost 6 bases; unmatched junction nucleotides: 5. This CDR3 contains 14 residues. In DNA, the CDR3 is TGCGCCAGCAGCTACCGGACTAGCTTCAATGAGCAGTTCTTC. Amino acids: CASSYRTSFNEQFF.

The gene calls are TRBV4-2 and TRBJ1-1; 7 positions match TRBD1. Germline CDR1 and CDR2: LGHNA and YNFKEQ. This CDR3 has 18 amino acids. V lost 3 bases to trimming and J lost 0 bases; unmatched junction nucleotides: 13. CDR3 sequence: CASSHYIDREDVNTEAFF. DNA of the CDR3: TGTGCCAGCAGCCATTACATCGACAGGGAGGACGTGAACACTGAAGCTTTCTTT.

The V gene is TRBV20-1, the J gene TRBJ2-2; a weak D match, TRBD1 (6 bases). V was shortened by 6 bases and J by 5 bases, with 13 bases between the two germline ends. CDR1 and CDR2 (germline): DFQATT, SNEGSKA (reference sequence). This CDR3 is 13 amino acids long. The CDR3 spells CSAYRGGTGELFF. The CDR3 DNA sequence: TGCAGTGCGTACAGAGGGGGTACCGGGGAGCTGTTTTTT.

This sequence joins TRBV9 and TRBJ2-2; 7 positions match TRBD1. The CDR3 has 15 residues. Losses at the gene ends were 3 bases for V and 5 bases for J; bases not matched to a gene: 7. The germline V gene has CDR1 SGDLS and CDR2 YYNGEE. As DNA, the CDR3 is TGTGCCAGCAGCGACACAGGGGCTGTTACCGGGGAGCTGTTTTTT. It specifies CASSDTGAVTGELFF. Variable domain in full (rest from reference TRBV9 and TRBJ2-2): DSGVTQTPKHLITATGQRVTLRCSPRSGDLSVYWYQQSLDQGLQFLIQYYNGEERAKGNILERFSAQQFPDLHSELNLSSLELGDSALYFCASSDTGAVTGELFFGEGSRLTVL.

This clonotype was detected only once. The rearrangement links TRBV30 to TRBJ1-2, with D hard to call. The ends were cut back, 2 bases at V and 6 bases at J, with 10 bases in the middle. CDR1 GTSNPN and CDR2 SVGIG come from the germline V gene (reference sequence). The CDR3 extends over 12 amino acids. This chain's CDR3 is CAWSLMDHGYTF. The CDR3 nucleotides are TGTGCCTGGAGTTTAATGGACCATGGCTACACCTTC.

The chain joins TRBV5-1 to TRBJ2-5, with a weak D call TRBD1 (6 bases). CDR3 length: 15 residues. The V gene's germline CDR1 is SGHRS and CDR2 YFSETQ. V lost 4 bases, J lost 5 bases, and 18 bases lay in between. CDR3 DNA sequence: TGCGCCAGCAGCGCTGCCGGGAAGGGGGTGGAGACCCAGTACTTC. Amino acids: CASSAAGKGVETQYF.

The V and J genes are TRBV7-6 and TRBJ2-5; a weak D match, TRBD2 (6 bases). The length of the CDR3 is 14 residues. Germline CDR1 and CDR2: SGHVS and FNYEAQ. With 1 base removed from V and 4 bases from J, the gap between germline ends came to 10 bases. The CDR3 region has the DNA TGTGCCAGCAGCTTAGGCCCAGCGGGAGAGACCCAGTACTTC. This codes for CASSLGPAGETQYF.

This clonotype turned up a few times. The rearrangement uses TRBV27 and TRBJ2-7; 9 bases line up with TRBD1. J was trimmed by 5 bases and V by 2 bases; bases with no gene match: 4. The CDR3 sequence is 14 residues long. Germline V gene sequence: CDR1 MNHEY, CDR2 SMNVEV (reference sequence). CDR3 protein: CASSLTGGGNEQYF. CDR3 DNA: TGTGCCAGCAGTTTAACAGGGGGCGGGAACGAGCAGTACTTC.

In the case of this clonotype: The junction differs from germline at one of its ends, possibly a read error. The V gene is TRBV27, the J gene TRBJ2-7; 9 bases are a match to TRBD1. CDR3 length: 15 residues. Germline V gene data show CDR1 as MNHEY and CDR2 as SMNVEV (reference sequence). CDR3 nucleotide sequence: TGTGCCAGCAGTAGCCGGGACAGGGACCTCTACGAGCAGTGCTTC. Translating it yields CASSSRDRDLYEQCF.

The gene calls are TRBV10-3 and TRBJ1-2; D gene uncertain. CDR1 and CDR2 from the germline V gene are ENHRY and SYGVKD. CDR3 size: 15 residues. Trimming left V 1 base short and J 3 bases short, with 12 bases between. The CDR3 DNA is TGTGCCATCAGTGAGTTCGTCCCAAGGGACTATGGCTACACCTTC. Amino acids: CAISEFVPRDYGYTF.

J is TRBJ2-3 and V is TRBV4-2, with TRBD2 matching over 10 bases. This CDR3 spans 18 amino acids. The trim removed 1 base at V and 6 bases at J, leaving 13 bases unmatched. Germline CDR1 reads LGHNA; CDR2 reads YNFKEQ. CDR3 region: CASSQVGDSAGGPDTQYF. As DNA, the CDR3 is TGTGCCAGCAGCCAAGTAGGGGACTCAGCGGGAGGGCCCGATACGCAGTATTTT.

This clonotype has a handful of counts. The gene calls are TRBV5-6 and TRBJ1-2; the D is unclear. CDR1 and CDR2 (germline): SGHDT, YYEEEE. This CDR3 comprises 13 residues. Trimming left V 0 bases short and J 2 bases short, with 5 bases between. CDR3 coding DNA: TGTGCCAGCAGCTTGGACAAGAACTATGGCTACACCTTC. Protein sequence: CASSLDKNYGYTF.

This chain joins TRBV10-2 and TRBJ2-3, with a tentative D call TRBD2 (5 bases). Per the germline V gene, CDR1 is WSHSY and CDR2 is SAAADI. This CDR3 has 14 residues. Trimming took 8 bases from V and 3 from J, leaving 15 bases between them. CDR3 bases: TGCGCCAGCGTATCCCCGGGGTTGACAGATACGCAGTATTTT. It yields the protein CASVSPGLTDTQYF.

The gene calls are TRBV10-3 and TRBJ2-7; D not resolved. This CDR3 has 14 amino acids. V gave up 5 bases and J gave up 0 bases, with 11 bases separating them. Looked up from germline, CDR1 is ENHRY and CDR2 is SYGVKD. CDR3 coding DNA: TGTGCCATCAGTCTTGGGTCAAACTCCTACGAGCAGTACTTC. Translated, it gives CAISLGSNSYEQYF.

V gene TRBV7-6 combines with J gene TRBJ2-7, with 10 bases lining up with TRBD2. V lost 4 bases to trimming and J lost 2 bases; unmatched junction nucleotides: 8. The CDR3 spans 16 residues. CDR1 is SGHVS and CDR2 is FNYEAQ in the germline V gene. The CDR3 here is CASSSALAGGPYEQYF. As DNA, the CDR3 is TGTGCCAGCAGCTCAGCTTTAGCGGGAGGACCCTACGAGCAGTACTTC. Combining the CDR3 with reference TRBV7-6 and TRBJ2-7 gives the whole variable domain GAGVSQSPRYKVTKRGQDVALRCDPISGHVSLYWYRQALGQGPEFLTYFNYEAQQDKSGLPNDRFSAERPEGSISTLTIQRTEQRDSAMYRCASSSALAGGPYEQYFGPGTRLTVT.

The CDR3 DNA is TGTGCCAGCAGTTATACAGCCAACAATGAGCAGTTCTTC. Its translation: CASSYTANNEQFF. The chain couples TRBV28 to TRBJ2-1; no reliable D call. The germline CDR1 and CDR2 sequences are MDHEN and SYDVKM. This CDR3 region has 13 residues. V gave up 4 bases and J gave up 5 bases, with 9 bases separating them. Complete variable domain (other parts from reference TRBV28 and TRBJ2-1): DVKVTQSSRYLVKRTGEKVFLECVQDMDHENMFWYRQDPGLGLRLIYFSYDVKMKEKGDIPEGYSVSREKKERFSLILESASTNQTSMYLCASSYTANNEQFFGPGTRLTVL.